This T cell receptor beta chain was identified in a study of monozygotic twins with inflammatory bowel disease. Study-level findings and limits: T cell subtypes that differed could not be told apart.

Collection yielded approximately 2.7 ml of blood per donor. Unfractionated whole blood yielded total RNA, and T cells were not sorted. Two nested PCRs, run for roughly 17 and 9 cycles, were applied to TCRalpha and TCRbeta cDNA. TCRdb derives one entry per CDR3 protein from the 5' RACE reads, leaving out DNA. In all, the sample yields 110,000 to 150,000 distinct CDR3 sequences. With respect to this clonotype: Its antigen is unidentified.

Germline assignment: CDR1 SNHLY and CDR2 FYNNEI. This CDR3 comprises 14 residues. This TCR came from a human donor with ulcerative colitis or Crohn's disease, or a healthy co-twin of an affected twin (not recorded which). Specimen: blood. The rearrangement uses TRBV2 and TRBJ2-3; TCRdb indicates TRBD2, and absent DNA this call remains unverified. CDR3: CASSEVGLADTQYF.